These 29 T cell receptor beta chains were all obtained from the same sample, sequenced in a study of blood T cell repertoires in COVID-19 (dated by TCRdb to 2020 to 2021). Libraries were constructed by the immunoSEQ multiplex PCR assay. TCRdb retrieved this table from immuneACCESS and kept in-frame rearrangements only. Not all clones are present; in checked studies, unresolved V genes account for under half, and no reason is known for the remainder. This sample lists roughly 100,000 clones; 82% were detected once. About 5% of the sample is in the top ten clones. The sample comprised peripheral blood. The receptors come from a man in his fifties or sixties with acute or convalescent COVID-19.

Only a few counts were recorded for this clone. The V call is TRBV7-2, the J call TRBJ1-2, with 8 bases fitting TRBD1. The CDR3 loop spans 18 amino acids. Losses at the gene ends were 5 bases for V and 4 bases for J; bases not matched to a gene: 18. The germline CDR1 and CDR2 sequences are SGHTA and FQGNSA. DNA for the CDR3: TGTGCCAGCAGCCCGAGTGCCGTGCAGGGGGCCCTGGGCTATGGCTACACCTTC. Amino acid sequence: CASSPSAVQGALGYGYTF.

On this clone itself: At one of its ends the junction is not consistent with the germline gene, which may arise from a read error. In DNA, the CDR3 is TGCGCCAGCAGCCAAGAAGTTGATTACCTTCTACACTTC. It specifies CASSQEVDYLLHF. This chain uses TRBV4-3 with TRBJ2-7; D is unresolved. The CDR3 totals 13 residues. Per germline, CDR1 LGHNA and CDR2 YSLEER.

The V call is TRBV18, the J call TRBJ1-1; D is possibly TRBD1 (6 bases). CDR3 size: 13 residues. Trimming took 2 bases from V and 6 from J, leaving 10 bases between them. The germline gives CDR1 KGHSH, CDR2 LQKENI. The CDR3 nucleotides read TGTGCCAGCTCACCAACCGGGACACCTGAAGCTTTCTTT. Translating gives CASSPTGTPEAFF.

This chain connects TRBV29-1 to TRBJ2-3, with TRBD2 identical over 15 bases. The germline V gene encodes CDR1 SQVTM and CDR2 ANQGSEA. The CDR3 is 16 amino acids. V trimming: 7 bases; J trimming: 5 bases; junction bases outside the gene matches: 10. The CDR3 DNA reads as TGCAGCGCTGGACTAGCGGGAGGGCCGGGGAGAGATACGCAGTATTTT. It yields the protein CSAGLAGGPGRDTQYF.

The V and J genes are TRBV2 and TRBJ2-3; TRBD2 matches 9 bases. CDR1 is SNHLY, CDR2 FYNNEI, per germline. This CDR3 comprises 14 residues. V lost 5 bases, J lost 3 bases, and 3 bases stayed unmatched. This CDR3 is CASSSGGPTDTQYF. The CDR3 bases are TGTGCCAGCAGTAGCGGGGGGCCTACAGATACGCAGTATTTT.

The J gene is TRBJ2-7, the V gene TRBV4-3, with 11 nucleotides matching TRBD1. Unmatched junction bases numbered 4, after V lost 5 bases and J lost 4 bases. Germline CDR1 LGHNA, CDR2 YSLEER. The CDR3 sequence is 14 residues long. The CDR3 region has the DNA TGCGCCAGCAGCTACGGACAGGGGGCATACGAGCAGTACTTC. Translating it yields CASSYGQGAYEQYF.

The gene calls are TRBV4-1 and TRBJ1-5; 7 nucleotides match TRBD1. V lost 3 bases to trimming and J lost 2 bases; unmatched junction nucleotides: 4. The CDR3 has 15 amino acids. Germline values: CDR1 MGHRA, CDR2 YSYEKL. CDR3 in amino acids: CASSQEGQRNQPQHF. The DNA for the CDR3 is TGCGCCAGCAGCCAGGAGGGACAGCGCAATCAGCCCCAGCATTTT.

V and J are TRBV7-3 and TRBJ1-5; possible D gene TRBD1, 5 bases. This CDR3 region has 17 residues. Trimming shortened V by 2 bases and J by 6 bases, and 20 bases separated the two germline ends. Germline values: CDR1 SGHTA, CDR2 FQGTGA. The CDR3 is CASSLRGLEQGSQPQHF. In DNA, the CDR3 is TGTGCCAGCAGCTTACGTGGGTTGGAGCAGGGAAGTCAGCCCCAGCATTTT.

The chain employs TRBV5-1 and TRBJ2-1; 9 bases line up with TRBD2. The CDR3 contains 15 residues. In germline, CDR1 is SGHRS, CDR2 YFSETQ. Trimming removed 3 bases from V and 9 bases from J; junction bases left unmatched: 10. The CDR3 bases are TGCGCCAGCAGCTATACCGGGACTAGCTCAAGTGAGCAGTTCTTC. It codes for CASSYTGTSSSEQFF.

This chain uses TRBV5-1 with TRBJ2-5; D perhaps matches TRBD2 (7 bases). The V gene lost 1 base and the J gene lost 1 base, with 11 bases spanning the gap. Germline V gene data show CDR1 as SGHRS and CDR2 as YFSETQ. The CDR3 contains 15 residues. This chain's CDR3 is CASSLMGGPQETQYF. CDR3 sequence (DNA): TGCGCCAGCAGCTTGATGGGGGGGCCCCAAGAGACCCAGTACTTC.

With respect to this clone: This sample also contains other DNA sequences that code for the same CDR3. V gene TRBV19 combines with J gene TRBJ1-1; D is unclear. V lost 2 bases to trimming and J lost 2 bases, with 6 bases between them. The CDR3 is 13 amino acids. The V gene's germline CDR1 is LNHDA and CDR2 SQIVND (reference sequence). The CDR3 DNA reads as TGTGCCAGTAGTATAAACGGTAACACTGAAGCTTTCTTT. Translated: CASSINGNTEAFF.

The genes are TRBV9 and TRBJ1-1, with 11 positions matching TRBD1. This CDR3 has 16 amino acids. Germline assignment: CDR1 SGDLS and CDR2 YYNGEE. Unmatched junction bases numbered 5, after V lost 0 bases and J lost 4 bases. The CDR3 loop reads CASSVAGDRGSTEAFF. The CDR3 region has the DNA TGTGCCAGCAGCGTAGCGGGGGACAGGGGGAGCACTGAAGCTTTCTTT.

The V call is TRBV29-1, the J call TRBJ1-2; 9 bases are shared with TRBD1. Germline lookup yields CDR1 SQVTM and CDR2 ANQGSEA. This CDR3 contains 15 residues. V lost 5 bases to trimming and J lost 1 base; unmatched junction nucleotides: 8. CDR3 loop: CSVPDRGRSNYGYTF. The CDR3, as DNA: TGCAGCGTTCCGGACAGGGGTAGAAGTAACTATGGCTACACCTTC.

The gene calls are TRBV3-1 (or the pseudogene TRBV3-2) and TRBJ1-5; tentatively, D is TRBD1 (6 bases). Germline CDR1 and CDR2: LGHDT and YNNKEL (reference sequence). V lost 3 bases, J lost 2 bases, and 11 bases lay in between. The CDR3 totals 15 residues. This CDR3 is CASSQGASGNQPQHF. CDR3 bases: TGTGCCAGCAGCCAGGGGGCAAGTGGCAATCAGCCCCAGCATTTT.

Turning to this clone: Other DNA sequences in this sample translate to the same CDR3. The rearrangement joins TRBV7-9 to TRBJ1-2, with no clear D. Germline CDR1 is SEHNR and CDR2 is FQNEAQ (reference sequence). The CDR3 runs 13 residues. The V gene lost 2 bases and the J gene lost 4 bases, with 8 bases spanning the gap. This CDR3 is CASSLPGGYGYTF. The DNA for the CDR3 is TGTGCCAGCAGCTTACCCGGCGGCTATGGCTACACCTTC.

In this sample, this clone turned up once. The chain joins TRBV7-3 to TRBJ1-2, with D tentatively TRBD1 (6 bases). In germline, CDR1 is SGHTA, CDR2 FQGTGA. With 3 bases removed from V and 6 bases from J, the gap between germline ends came to 11 bases. CDR3 length equals 13 residues. The CDR3 sequence is CASSFSRQDGYTF. The DNA for the CDR3 is TGTGCCAGCAGCTTTTCCAGACAGGATGGCTACACCTTC.

The CDR3 region is CASAFRGPWGYTF. CDR3 sequence (DNA): TGTGCCAGCGCGTTTAGGGGGCCCTGGGGCTACACCTTC. V usage is TRBV12-3 or TRBV12-4 and J usage is TRBJ1-2, with TRBD1 matching over 7 bases. Trimming at V came to 8 bases and at J to 8 bases, leaving 11 bases not matched to a gene. The CDR3 loop spans 13 amino acids.

The V call is TRBV25-1, the J call TRBJ2-3, with 9 bases aligning to TRBD2. This CDR3 is 16 amino acids long. In germline, CDR1 is MGHDK, CDR2 SYGVNS. After removal of 7 bases from V and 2 bases from J, the junction contained 10 bases not matched to a gene. The CDR3 DNA follows: TGTGCCAGCAATAAGGAGGCTAGCGGGGACACAGATACGCAGTATTTT. As protein: CASNKEASGDTDTQYF.

This clone has more than one count but fewer than ten. V and J are TRBV3-1 (or the pseudogene TRBV3-2) and TRBJ1-6, with TRBD1 matching over 9 bases. The germline gives CDR1 LGHDT, CDR2 YNNKEL (reference sequence). Trimming cost V 9 bases and J 10 bases; bases outside gene matches: 7. This CDR3 contains 13 residues. The CDR3 region has the DNA TGTGCCAGTCGGGACAGGGATGTCTCACCCCTCCACTTT. Translated, it gives CASRDRDVSPLHF.

The chain links TRBV12-3 or TRBV12-4 to TRBJ1-2; 7 bases match TRBD1. The CDR3 is 13 residues long. V lost 5 bases to trimming and J lost 3 bases; unmatched junction nucleotides: 3. The CDR3 DNA reads as TGTGCCAGCAGTCGACAGGGAGACTATGGCTACACCTTC. This translates into CASSRQGDYGYTF.

The V and J genes are TRBV15 and TRBJ1-1; D not certain. CDR3 length: 16 residues. The germline gives CDR1 LNHNV, CDR2 YYDKDF (reference sequence). V dropped 0 bases and J dropped 0 bases, with 11 bases sitting between them. CDR3 amino acids: CATSREAGRMNTEAFF. The CDR3 DNA reads as TGTGCCACCAGCAGAGAAGCAGGCCGCATGAACACTGAAGCTTTCTTT.

V and J are TRBV6-1 and TRBJ1-5; D ambiguous. V was trimmed by 2 bases and J by 2 bases, leaving 13 bases between them. The CDR3 has 16 residues. The V gene's germline CDR1 is MNHNS and CDR2 SASEGT. The CDR3 here is CASSERRQPGNQPQHF. The DNA for the CDR3 is TGTGCCAGCAGTGAAAGGAGGCAACCTGGCAATCAGCCCCAGCATTTT.

The rearrangement uses TRBV10-3 and TRBJ1-6; 7 positions agree with TRBD1. The CDR3 is 15 amino acids. The ends lost 3 bases at V and 9 bases at J; junction bases unmatched: 8. Looked up from germline, CDR1 is ENHRY and CDR2 is SYGVKD. This CDR3 is CAISEGGRGGSPLHF. CDR3 DNA: TGTGCCATCAGTGAAGGGGGCCGAGGAGGTTCACCCCTCCACTTT.

The chain joins TRBV7-8 to TRBJ2-4, with 9 positions matching TRBD2. The length of the CDR3 is 16 residues. CDR1 and CDR2 (germline): SGHVS, FQNEAQ. V lost 2 bases to trimming and J lost 2 bases; unmatched junction nucleotides: 4. The CDR3 protein is CASSLPREGPKNIQYF. The CDR3, as DNA: TGTGCCAGCAGCTTACCGCGGGAGGGTCCCAAAAACATTCAGTACTTC.

The rearrangement links TRBV25-1 to TRBJ2-1, with 9 positions matching TRBD1. Per the germline V gene, CDR1 is MGHDK and CDR2 is SYGVNS. Unmatched junction bases numbered 8, after V lost 7 bases and J lost 1 base. The CDR3 runs to 16 residues. The CDR3 protein is CASTQSGQGSYNEQFF. The CDR3 DNA reads TGTGCCAGCACTCAGAGCGGACAGGGGTCCTACAATGAGCAGTTCTTC.

V usage is TRBV13 and J usage is TRBJ2-5; D is possibly TRBD1 (6 bases). The CDR3 loop spans 15 amino acids. Germline V gene data show CDR1 as PRHDT and CDR2 as FYEKMQ (reference sequence). Trimming removed 1 base from V and 1 base from J, with 10 bases in between. The CDR3 DNA is TGTGCCAGCAGCTTAGCTCGGACAGCCCAAGAGACCCAGTACTTC. It translates to CASSLARTAQETQYF.

The V call is TRBV5-1, the J call TRBJ2-5; 9 nucleotides match TRBD1. Germline CDR1 SGHRS, CDR2 YFSETQ. V was pared by 0 bases and J by 5 bases, with 11 bases of the junction left unmatched. The CDR3 loop spans 17 amino acids. The CDR3 DNA sequence: TGCGCCAGCAGCTTGGGCCCCCGAACAGGGGGCGCGGAGACCCAGTACTTC. It codes for CASSLGPRTGGAETQYF.

The chain couples TRBV2 to TRBJ2-1; a possible D gene is TRBD2 (7 bases). V was shortened by 3 bases and J by 10 bases, with 19 bases between the two germline ends. This CDR3 has 15 residues. Germline values: CDR1 SNHLY, CDR2 FYNNEI. Here the CDR3 reads CASSDRGEGLGEQFF. The DNA for the CDR3 is TGTGCCAGCAGTGATAGGGGGGAGGGCCTCGGGGAGCAGTTCTTC.

The chain is built from TRBV2 and TRBJ1-1; 7 nucleotides match TRBD1. Germline V gene data show CDR1 as SNHLY and CDR2 as FYNNEI. The CDR3 sequence is 14 residues long. The V and J ends lost 8 bases and 5 bases, in that order; junction bases with no gene match: 11. The CDR3 DNA reads as TGTGCCAGCGATGCAGGGGGAGCCATAACTGAAGCTTTCTTT. This sequence encodes CASDAGGAITEAFF.